These T cell receptor beta chains were read from a single sample in a study of T cells after yellow fever vaccination. TCRdb ran MiXCR on the 5' RACE reads and lists one entry per CDR3 protein. The data contain some 290,000 distinct CDR3 sequences, approximately 11% of them singletons. The sample consisted of CD4+ T cells sorted from PBMCs, taken 45 days after the yellow fever booster vaccination. Receptors were obtained from a man younger than 35 who received the YFV17D yellow fever vaccine. Each CDR3 is given with its conserved first and last residue. Each record gives: clone size, V gene, J gene, D gene, CDR3 protein, CDR3 DNA. D genes are given only for firm matches. Clone size appears in some rows only: once, few, many, or a class for an expanded clone.

>few|TRBV5-1|TRBJ2-4|.
CASSPWTEAAKNIQYF
TGCGCCAGCAGCCCCTGGACAGAGGCGGCCAAAAACATTCAGTACTTC
>.|TRBV7-2|TRBJ2-1|.
CASSPAGSSYNEQFF
TGTGCCAGCAGCCCAGCGGGTAGCTCCTACAATGAGCAGTTCTTC
>few|TRBV28|TRBJ2-5|TRBD2
CASSRRWASGQHRQETQYF
TGTGCCAGCAGCCGCAGGTGGGCTAGCGGGCAACATCGTCAAGAGACCCAGTACTTC
>few|TRBV12-3/TRBV12-4|TRBJ2-1|TRBD1
CASSFHTGTGYNEQFF
TGTGCCAGCAGTTTTCATACCGGGACAGGCTACAATGAGCAGTTCTTC
>.|TRBV24-1|TRBJ2-1|.
CATSDFSLDYNEQFF
TGTGCCACCAGTGATTTTTCACTAGACTACAATGAGCAGTTCTTC
>many|TRBV6-1|TRBJ2-2|.
CASSVGGAGELFF
TGTGCCAGCAGTGTTGGGGGCGCCGGGGAGCTGTTTTTT
>.|TRBV7-9|TRBJ1-4|.
CASGQGWEKLFF
TGTGCCAGCGGCCAGGGATGGGAAAAACTGTTTTTT
>few|TRBV5-1|TRBJ2-6|.
CASSLIFSGANVLTF
TGCGCCAGCAGCTTGATTTTCTCTGGGGCCAACGTCCTGACTTTC
>many|TRBV4-3|TRBJ1-6|TRBD1
CASSHPGQLNSPLHF
TGCGCCAGCAGCCACCCGGGACAGCTGAATTCACCCCTCCACTTT
>few|TRBV7-2|TRBJ1-1|.
CASSFGGWVTEAFF
TGTGCCAGCAGCTTCGGGGGGTGGGTAACTGAAGCTTTCTTT
>.|TRBV9|TRBJ1-2|TRBD1
CASGRQGANYGYTF
TGTGCCAGCGGTCGGCAGGGGGCAAATTATGGCTACACCTTC
>.|TRBV12-5|TRBJ2-1|TRBD2
CASARPGTSGGAALYNEQFF
TGTGCTAGTGCCCGGCCAGGGACTAGCGGGGGGGCGGCCCTTTACAATGAGCAGTTCTTC
>few|TRBV20-1|TRBJ2-1|TRBD1
CSASPDRPNEQFF
TGCAGTGCTAGCCCGGACAGGCCCAATGAGCAGTTCTTC
>.|TRBV27|TRBJ1-6|TRBD1
CASNHRGPNSPLHF
TGTGCCAGCAATCACAGGGGGCCAAATTCACCCCTCCACTTT
>.|TRBV2|TRBJ2-7|.
CASRSISYEQYF
TGTGCCAGCAGATCGATCTCCTACGAGCAGTACTTC
>few|TRBV12-3/TRBV12-4|TRBJ2-4|.
CASSPASNIQYF
TGTGCCAGCAGTCCCGCCTCAAACATTCAGTACTTC
>.|TRBV5-1|TRBJ2-2|.
CASNRDSGTGELFF
TGCGCCAGCAACAGGGATTCGGGTACCGGGGAGCTGTTTTTT
>.|TRBV19|TRBJ2-3|TRBD2
CASSIAVQTSGTDTQYF
TGTGCCAGTAGTATAGCGGTACAGACTAGCGGCACAGATACGCAGTATTTT
>.|TRBV6-2/TRBV6-3|TRBJ2-2|TRBD1
CASRGFFGTGRIKDGELFF
TGTGCCAGCAGAGGTTTCTTTGGGACAGGGAGAATAAAAGACGGGGAGCTGTTTTTT
>few|TRBV6-5|TRBJ1-1|.
CASSYYSVGTEAFF
TGTGCCAGCAGTTACTATTCGGTGGGCACTGAAGCTTTCTTT
>many|TRBV3-1|TRBJ2-4|.
CASSQDGAQYF
TGTGCCAGCAGCCAAGATGGCGCTCAGTACTTC
>few|TRBV5-1|TRBJ2-1|.
CASGALSNEQFF
TGCGCCAGCGGCGCTCTGTCCAATGAGCAGTTCTTC
>many|TRBV4-1|TRBJ2-4|TRBD1
CASSQVVRDRKNIQYF
TGCGCCAGCAGCCAAGTCGTCCGGGACAGAAAAAACATTCAGTACTTC
>.|TRBV25-1|TRBJ2-2|TRBD1
CASSGATGAVGELFF
TGTGCCAGCAGTGGCGCGACAGGGGCTGTCGGGGAGCTGTTTTTT
>.|TRBV7-3|TRBJ2-2|.
CASSYFGQSPGELFF
TGTGCCAGCAGCTACTTCGGACAATCGCCCGGGGAGCTGTTTTTT
>.|TRBV6-2/TRBV6-3|TRBJ1-1|TRBD1
CASSMGPQGSINTEAFF
TGTGCCAGCAGTATGGGACCACAGGGGTCTATTAACACTGAAGCTTTCTTT
>many|TRBV4-2|TRBJ2-4|.
CASRGVSADIQYF
TGTGCCAGTAGGGGGGTTTCCGCGGACATTCAGTACTTC
>few|TRBV2|TRBJ1-3|.
CASTSSAAGNTIYF
TGTGCCAGCACCAGTTCAGCGGCTGGAAACACCATATATTTT
>.|TRBV5-1|TRBJ1-2|.
CASSPDGYTF
TGCGCCAGCAGCCCTGATGGCTACACCTTC
>few|TRBV18|TRBJ2-5|TRBD2
CASSTSGAETQYF
TGTGCCAGCTCGACTAGCGGGGCGGAGACCCAGTACTTC